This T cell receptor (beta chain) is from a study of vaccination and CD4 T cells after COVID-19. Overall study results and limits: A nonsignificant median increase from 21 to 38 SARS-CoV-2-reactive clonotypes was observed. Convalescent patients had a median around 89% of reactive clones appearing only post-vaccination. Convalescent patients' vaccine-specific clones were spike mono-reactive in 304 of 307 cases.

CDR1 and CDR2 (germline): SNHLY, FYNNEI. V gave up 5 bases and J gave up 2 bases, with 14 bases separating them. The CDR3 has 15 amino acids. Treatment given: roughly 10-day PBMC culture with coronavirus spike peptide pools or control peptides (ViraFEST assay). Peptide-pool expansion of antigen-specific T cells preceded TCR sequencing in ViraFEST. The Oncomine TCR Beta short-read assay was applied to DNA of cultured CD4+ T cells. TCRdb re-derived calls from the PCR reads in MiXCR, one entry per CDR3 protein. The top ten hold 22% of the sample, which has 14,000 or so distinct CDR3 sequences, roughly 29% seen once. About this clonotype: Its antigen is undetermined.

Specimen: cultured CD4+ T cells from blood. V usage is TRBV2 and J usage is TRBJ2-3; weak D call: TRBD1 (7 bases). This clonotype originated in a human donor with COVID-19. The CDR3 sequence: CASSQGGRDTDTQYF. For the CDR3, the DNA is TGTGCCAGCAGTCAGGGGGGCAGGGACACAGATACGCAGTATTTT.